This passage covers 10 T cell receptor beta chains from one sample sequenced in a study of blood T cell repertoires in COVID-19. Data came from immunoSEQ multiplex PCR; TCRdb stores just in-frame clones and leaves some out. Of roughly 280,000 clones listed, approximately 92% are singletons. Sequencing was done on a sample of PBMCs or T cells enriched from blood (not recorded which). Receptors were obtained from a woman under 30 who had recovered from COVID-19.

The rearrangement uses TRBV5-1 and TRBJ2-7; 7 positions agree with TRBD2. V shed 4 bases, J shed 4 bases, and the junction held 14 bases outside the gene matches. The CDR3 is made up of 16 amino acids. The germline gives CDR1 SGHRS, CDR2 YFSETQ. The DNA of the CDR3 is TGCGCCAGCAGCGGCCAGGGCGGGGGTGGTCGGTACGAGCAGTACTTC. Encoded protein: CASSGQGGGGRYEQYF.

The chain is built from TRBV24-1 and TRBJ2-3; TRBD1 is a possible D gene (6 bases). In germline, CDR1 is KGHDR, CDR2 SFDVKD. The V end was cut by 4 bases, the J end by 2 bases, with 12 bases between. The CDR3 consists of 15 residues. CDR3 nucleotide sequence: TGTGCCACCAGTGAAAGCGGACAGTTCACAGATACGCAGTATTTT. Protein sequence: CATSESGQFTDTQYF.

The CDR3, as DNA: TGTGCCAGCACCTCCCTTTTTGGGCTAACCTACGAGCAGTACTTC. Its translation: CASTSLFGLTYEQYF. The V gene is TRBV2, the J gene TRBJ2-7, with D hard to call. Germline CDR1 reads SNHLY; CDR2 reads FYNNEI. V was trimmed by 7 bases and J by 2 bases, leaving 18 bases between them. This CDR3 region has 15 residues. The full variable domain, completed using reference TRBV2 and TRBJ2-7, is EPEVTQTPSHQVTQMGQEVILRCVPISNHLYFYWYRQILGQKVEFLVSFYNNEISEKSEIFDDQFSVERPDGSNFTLKIRSTKLEDSAMYFCASTSLFGLTYEQYFGPGTRLTVT.

For the CDR3, the DNA is TGCGCCAGCAGCTTGGTGGGACTAGCGACCGATACGCAGTATTTT. This encodes CASSLVGLATDTQYF. The chain has TRBV5-1 and TRBJ2-3, with TRBD2 identical over 10 bases. Germline CDR1 reads SGHRS; CDR2 reads YFSETQ. The CDR3 loop spans 15 amino acids. Trimming took 0 bases from V and 6 from J; bases not matched to a gene: 4.

In this sample, this clone turned up once. V usage is TRBV3-1 (or the pseudogene TRBV3-2) and J usage is TRBJ2-3; TRBD2 agrees at 13 bases. V lost 1 base and J lost 3; bases outside the gene matches: 1. The germline V gene encodes CDR1 LGHDT and CDR2 YNNKEL (reference sequence). The CDR3 sequence is 16 residues long. CDR3 in amino acids: CASSQGTSGGTDTQYF. CDR3 bases: TGTGCCAGCAGCCAAGGGACTAGCGGGGGAACAGATACGCAGTATTTT.

The rearrangement links TRBV5-4 to TRBJ1-5; D uncertain. CDR3 length: 15 residues. V was shortened by 1 base and J by 4 bases, with 12 bases between the two germline ends. Germline V gene sequence: CDR1 SGHNT, CDR2 YYREEE (reference sequence). CDR3 in DNA: TGTGCCAGCAGCTTGTCACCAGGATTAAATCAGCCCCAGCATTTT. It codes for CASSLSPGLNQPQHF.

J is TRBJ2-3 and V is TRBV30; 8 bases line up with TRBD1. CDR3 length equals 15 residues. V lost 3 bases to trimming and J lost 4 bases; unmatched junction nucleotides: 9. Germline CDR1 reads GTSNPN; CDR2 reads SVGIG (reference sequence). The CDR3 nucleotides are TGTGCCTGGAGCCTGACAGGGGCCACGTCAGATACGCAGTATTTT. It is translated as CAWSLTGATSDTQYF.

V and J are TRBV19 and TRBJ2-1; D is perhaps TRBD1 (5 bases). V lost 7 bases and J lost 9, with 10 bases in between. The CDR3 is 11 amino acids. Germline CDR1 and CDR2: LNHDA and SQIVND (reference sequence). CDR3 amino acids: CASMFQGEQFF. CDR3 DNA: TGTGCCAGTATGTTCCAGGGTGAGCAGTTCTTC.

This chain uses TRBV6-5 with TRBJ2-1; 10 positions agree with TRBD1. The CDR3 totals 14 residues. Trimming cost V 4 bases and J 10 bases; bases outside gene matches: 7. From germline, CDR1 is MNHEY and CDR2 SVGAGI. CDR3 region: CASSSGTGAGEQFF. CDR3 sequence (DNA): TGTGCCAGCAGTTCCGGGACAGGGGCAGGAGAGCAGTTCTTC.

In regard to this clone: The sample holds other DNA sequences that translate to the same CDR3. The V call is TRBV9, the J call TRBJ1-1, with 7 positions matching TRBD1. V lost 4 bases to trimming and J lost 0 bases; unmatched junction nucleotides: 3. The CDR3 spans 14 residues. Germline V gives CDR1 SGDLS, CDR2 YYNGEE. In DNA, the CDR3 is TGTGCCAGCAGCCCGACAGGGATGAACACTGAAGCTTTCTTT. Amino acids: CASSPTGMNTEAFF. Full variable domain (rest looked up from reference TRBV9 and TRBJ1-1): DSGVTQTPKHLITATGQRVTLRCSPRSGDLSVYWYQQSLDQGLQFLIQYYNGEERAKGNILERFSAQQFPDLHSELNLSSLELGDSALYFCASSPTGMNTEAFFGQGTRLTVV.